Listed below are T cell receptor beta chains from one sample, sequenced in a study of T cells in Graves' hyperthyroidism and ophthalmopathy. TCRdb used MiXCR to reprocess the multiplex PCR reads, holding one entry per CDR3 protein. The sample lists approximately 430,000 distinct CDR3 sequences; about a sixth were seen once. The source material was blood. Receptors were obtained from a woman under 30 with Graves' hyperthyroidism. Each CDR3 is given with its conserved first and last residue. The D gene is left open where the match is weak. Part of the rows lack a size; the others show once, few, many or a class for expanded clones.

cdr3_length,v_call,d_call,j_call,clone_size,cdr3_aa,cdr3_nt
16,TRBV18,NA,TRBJ2-1,many,CASSPPWGLQYNEQFF,TGTGCCAGCTCACCACCGTGGGGACTCCAATACAATGAGCAGTTCTTC
14,TRBV12-5,NA,TRBJ1-3,many,CASGHGNSGNTIYF,TGTGCTAGTGGACACGGTAACTCTGGAAACACCATATATTTT
14,TRBV12-3/TRBV12-4,TRBD1,TRBJ1-2,many,CASSSSGGGYGYTF,TGTGCCAGCAGTTCCTCAGGGGGAGGCTATGGCTACACCTTC
16,TRBV28,NA,TRBJ2-3,many,CGSTTGLIGSTDTQYF,TGTGGCAGCACCACCGGACTAATAGGAAGCACAGATACGCAGTATTTT
15,TRBV20-1,NA,TRBJ1-4,many,CSARLPTAVNEKLFF,TGCAGTGCTAGACTCCCGACGGCCGTTAATGAAAAACTGTTTTTT
15,TRBV5-4,NA,TRBJ1-2,NA,CASTPGGSQGYGYTF,TGTGCCAGCACCCCGGGGGGATCGCAGGGGTATGGCTACACCTTC
15,TRBV6-2/TRBV6-3,NA,TRBJ2-6,many,CASSYSPSGANVLTF,TGTGCCAGCAGTTACTCCCCCTCTGGGGCCAACGTCCTGACTTTC
13,TRBV7-3,NA,TRBJ1-1,many,CASSLTPNTEAFF,TGTGCCAGCAGCTTAACTCCGAACACTGAAGCTTTCTTT
15,TRBV28,NA,TRBJ2-7,many,CASGKPEISSYEQYF,TGTGCCAGCGGAAAACCGGAGATAAGCTCCTACGAGCAGTACTTC
14,TRBV20-1,TRBD2,TRBJ2-1,few,CSADWGGLYNEQFF,TGCAGTGCCGACTGGGGGGGACTGTACAATGAGCAGTTCTTC
18,TRBV19,NA,TRBJ2-6,few,CASSIPGARSSRANVLTF,TGTGCCAGTAGTATCCCCGGGGCTCGGTCCTCTCGGGCCAACGTCCTGACTTTC
14,TRBV6-5,NA,TRBJ1-1,many,CASSYSPLNTEAFF,TGTGCCAGCAGTTACTCGCCCCTAAACACTGAAGCTTTCTTT
16,TRBV6-5,NA,TRBJ2-3,NA,CASSYGLRVATDTQYF,TGTGCCAGCAGTTACGGACTCAGGGTCGCCACAGATACGCAGTATTTT
13,TRBV13,NA,TRBJ2-7,many,CASSLGRVNEQYF,TGTGCCAGCAGCTTAGGCCGGGTCAACGAGCAGTACTTC
14,TRBV20-1,TRBD2,TRBJ2-1,many,CSARYSGGYNEQFF,TGCAGTGCTAGGTATAGCGGGGGGTACAATGAGCAGTTCTTC
16,TRBV11-1,NA,TRBJ2-5,many,CASSINRGGVQETQYF,TGTGCCAGCAGCATCAACAGGGGGGGGGTCCAAGAGACCCAGTACTTC
16,TRBV12-3/TRBV12-4,NA,TRBJ1-3,many,CAIRTPGRLSGNTIYF,TGTGCCATTCGGACCCCGGGACGGCTCTCTGGAAACACCATATATTTT
15,TRBV5-1,TRBD1,TRBJ2-1,many,CASTAGTERFNEQFF,TGCGCCAGCACCGCCGGGACAGAAAGGTTCAATGAGCAGTTCTTC
16,TRBV7-6,TRBD1,TRBJ1-2,many,CASSLSPGQGAGGYTF,TGTGCCAGCAGCTTATCGCCGGGACAGGGGGCCGGTGGCTACACCTTC
13,TRBV7-6,TRBD1,TRBJ2-3,many,CASRGTGWDTQYF,TGTGCCAGCAGGGGGACAGGGTGGGATACGCAGTATTTT
17,TRBV10-3,TRBD2,TRBJ2-1,many,CATAWGTSGAGAHEQFF,TGTGCCACAGCTTGGGGGACTAGCGGGGCGGGCGCACATGAGCAGTTCTTC
15,TRBV30,NA,TRBJ2-5,NA,CAWSALAGSQETQCF,TGTGCCTGGAGTGCGCTGGCGGGCTCTCAAGAGACCCAGTGCTTC
16,TRBV9,TRBD1,TRBJ2-5,many,CASSVAGTGGEETQYF,TGTGCCAGCAGCGTAGCCGGGACAGGGGGCGAGGAGACCCAGTACTTC
15,TRBV20-1,TRBD2,TRBJ2-3,many,CSAGGAGGRADTQYF,TGCAGTGCTGGAGGAGCGGGGGGGCGCGCAGATACGCAGTATTTT
16,TRBV7-3,TRBD2,TRBJ2-3,few,CASSLTAGGRPDTQYF,TGTGCCAGCAGCTTAACCGCCGGCGGGAGACCAGATACGCAGTATTTT
17,TRBV6-1,NA,TRBJ1-6,NA,CASSRDKQSSYNSPLHF,TGTGCCAGCAGTAGGGACAAACAGAGCTCCTATAATTCACCCCTCCACTTT
16,TRBV6-1,NA,TRBJ2-6,NA,CASSESMGAGADVLTF,TGTGCCAGCAGTGAATCGATGGGGGCTGGGGCCGACGTCCTGACTTTC
12,TRBV9,NA,TRBJ2-1,NA,CASSVVRNEQFF,TGTGCCAGCAGCGTAGTGAGGAATGAGCAGTTCTTC
17,TRBV7-9,TRBD2,TRBJ2-1,many,CASSPSRGTSAYNEQFF,TGTGCCAGCAGCCCGTCCCGGGGGACTAGCGCTTACAATGAGCAGTTCTTC
12,TRBV3-1,NA,TRBJ2-7,NA,CASSQLGNEQYF,TGTGCCAGCAGCCAACTGGGCAACGAGCAGTACTTC
15,TRBV7-3,NA,TRBJ2-1,many,CASSPSSDSYNEQFF,TGTGCCAGCAGCCCATCTAGCGACTCCTACAATGAGCAGTTCTTC
18,TRBV28,NA,TRBJ1-3,many,CASSLPPGGLSSGNTIYF,TGTGCCAGCAGTTTACCTCCGGGAGGTCTTAGCTCTGGAAACACCATATATTTT
15,TRBV20-1,TRBD2,TRBJ2-7,many,CSARDPGAGREEQYF,TGCAGTGCTAGAGATCCAGGAGCGGGACGTGAGGAGCAGTACTTC
12,TRBV3-1,NA,TRBJ1-1,once,CASSQEATEAFF,TGTGCCAGCAGCCAAGAGGCAACTGAAGCTTTCTTT
19,TRBV9,TRBD2,TRBJ2-2,NA,CASSVPSQGLAGDTGELFF,TGTGCCAGCAGCGTGCCCAGCCAGGGACTAGCGGGAGACACCGGGGAGCTGTTTTTT
16,TRBV11-1,TRBD2,TRBJ2-2,many,CASSSPKGGRAGELFF,TGTGCCAGCAGCTCCCCTAAGGGCGGGAGAGCCGGGGAGCTGTTTTTT
12,TRBV14,NA,TRBJ2-2,few,CASSQTGKELFF,TGTGCCAGCAGCCAAACCGGGAAGGAGCTGTTTTTT
14,TRBV15,NA,TRBJ2-7,many,CATSRDRARHEQYF,TGTGCCACCAGCAGAGACAGGGCAAGGCACGAGCAGTACTTC
16,TRBV27,TRBD1,TRBJ1-2,NA,CASSKSGTGGAYGYTF,TGTGCCAGCAGTAAATCCGGGACAGGGGGCGCATATGGCTACACCTTC
17,TRBV12-3/TRBV12-4,NA,TRBJ1-1,few,CASSLEGRGRGNTEAFF,TGTGCCAGCAGTTTAGAGGGTCGGGGGCGGGGGAACACTGAAGCTTTCTTT
12,TRBV7-6,NA,TRBJ1-5,many,CATKDSNQPQHF,TGTGCTACAAAGGATAGCAATCAGCCCCAGCATTTT